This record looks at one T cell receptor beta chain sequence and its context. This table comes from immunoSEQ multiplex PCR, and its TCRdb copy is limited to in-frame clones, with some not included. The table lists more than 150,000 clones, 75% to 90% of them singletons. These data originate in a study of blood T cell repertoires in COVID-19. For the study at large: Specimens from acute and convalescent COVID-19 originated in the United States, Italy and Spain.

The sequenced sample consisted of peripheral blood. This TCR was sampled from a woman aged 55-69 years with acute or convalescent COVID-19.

The CDR3 nucleotides read TGTGCCAGCAGCTTAGGGGCGGGGCAAGAGACCCAGTACTTC. This codes for CASSLGAGQETQYF. The rearrangement joins TRBV7-3 to TRBJ2-5, with a weak D call TRBD2 (6 bases). CDR1 and CDR2 from the germline V gene are SGHTA and FQGTGA. This CDR3 spans 14 amino acids. V was cut by 2 bases and J by 2 bases, with 9 bases left in between. Full variable domain (rest looked up from reference TRBV7-3 and TRBJ2-5): GAGVSQTPSNKVTEKGKYVELRCDPISGHTALYWYRQSLGQGPEFLIYFQGTGAADDSGLPNDRFFAVRPEGSVSTLKIQRTERGDSAVYLCASSLGAGQETQYFGPGTRLLVL.